This passage covers 2 T cell receptor beta chains from one sample sequenced in a study of blood T cell repertoires in COVID-19. Assay: immunoSEQ multiplex PCR; the TCRdb copy retains only in-frame clones and omits some. The sample includes approximately 93,000 clones, roughly 90% seen only once; the top ten take 27%. The sample consisted of peripheral blood. All receptors come from a man aged 50 or older with active or convalescent COVID-19.

The chain combines TRBV28 with TRBJ1-6; 7 bases are a match to TRBD1. The trim removed 4 bases at V and 6 bases at J, leaving 9 bases unmatched. The V gene's germline CDR1 is MDHEN and CDR2 SYDVKM. The CDR3 has 16 residues. CDR3 protein: CASSSGAQGINSPLHF. The CDR3 DNA sequence: TGTGCCAGCAGTTCAGGGGCACAGGGGATTAATTCACCCCTCCACTTT.

V usage is TRBV7-9 and J usage is TRBJ1-1; weak D call: TRBD1 (6 bases). V was clipped by 0 bases and J by 4 bases, with 9 bases between them. Per germline, CDR1 SEHNR and CDR2 FQNEAQ (reference sequence). CDR3 length equals 14 residues. The CDR3 DNA reads as TGTGCCAGCAGCTTAGCATCGACAGGCACTGAAGCTTTCTTT. This translates into CASSLASTGTEAFF.